This T cell receptor beta chain is from a study of T cell repertoires in cytomegalovirus infection (dated by TCRdb to the late 2010s). For the wider study: Because public TCR beta signatures pointed to carriage of CMV infection together with the matching HLA type, the HLA type of each donor mattered for the analysis. The paper as a whole reports these results and caveats: In both this cohort and an independent cohort of 352 donors, the cumulative frequency of public TCR beta family members distinguished carriers of CMV infection plus the relevant HLA type. The ex vivo response was dominated by HLA-C-restricted CMV-specific TCR beta clonotypes, which also provided the single most frequent clonotype in two of eight donors.

The listed sequencing device is Illumina HiSeq 1500. Using fastp at Q25 and MiXCR, TCRdb reprocessed the public reads and kept productive beta chains. When rows share a CDR3 protein, they turn into one entry using the most common DNA and genes. The sample table contains about 150,000 distinct CDR3 sequences; only one count was recorded for approximately 17% of them. About 17% of the sample is in the top ten clones. Reading the germline V gene gives CDR1 SQVTM and CDR2 ANQGSEA. From its cysteine to its phenylalanine, the CDR3 spans 12 amino acids. Only the CDR3 portion is preserved as DNA: 36 bases, with reading frame beginning at the first base. Trimming takes 8 bases off V and 1 base off J; junction bases not matched to a gene: 4. This clonotype has just a few counts. No antigen is known for it. No base quality information exists; no much larger clone differs at one position.

Sequencing input: CD8+ T cells from PBMCs. This sequence was found in a human donor in good health (CMV status not recorded). Some clones in this sample may be carry-over from other donors' samples. The chain employs TRBV29-1 and TRBJ1-1, and TRBD1 matches 7 of the central bases. Here is the DNA: TGCAGCATCCGGACAGGGAACACTGAAGCTTTCTTT. Translated, this gives CSIRTGNTEAFF.